The TCR beta chain described here comes from a study of cytomegalovirus exposure and HLA in healthy donors. Study-level results: The Asian-associated ancestry cluster reportedly had fewer N-insertions than the approximately 650-donor mean in a later analysis.

As to this clone: Its target is unknown.

The CDR3 covers 13 residues. The V end lost 5 bases, the J end lost 8 bases, and 15 bases lay between the germline ends. CDR1 is SGHVS, CDR2 FNYEAQ, per germline. PCR employed 60 Vbeta and 13 Jbeta primers. TCRdb's table, derived via immunoSEQ multiplex PCR, lists solely in-frame clones and lacks some. The data show roughly 260,000 clones, 84% seen once. The rearrangement uses TRBV7-6 and TRBJ1-2; TRBD1 might be the D (6 bases). The sequenced sample consisted of PBMCs. This TCR derives from a woman in her forties in good health and CMV-seropositive. This CDR3 is CASSHPSGVGYTF. The CDR3 nucleotides read TGTGCCAGCAGCCACCCGTCAGGGGTGGGCTACACCTTC.